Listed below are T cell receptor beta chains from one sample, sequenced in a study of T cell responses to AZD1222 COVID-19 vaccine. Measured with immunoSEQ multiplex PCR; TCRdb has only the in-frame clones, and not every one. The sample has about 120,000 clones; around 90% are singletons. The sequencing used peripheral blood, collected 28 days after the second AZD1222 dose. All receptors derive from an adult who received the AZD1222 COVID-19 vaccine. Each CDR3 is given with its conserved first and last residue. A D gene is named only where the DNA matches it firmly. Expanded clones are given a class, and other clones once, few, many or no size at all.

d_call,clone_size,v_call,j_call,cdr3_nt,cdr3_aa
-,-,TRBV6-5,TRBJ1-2,TGTGCCAGCAGTAAACCAGGAGTAGCTAACTATGGCTACACCTTC,CASSKPGVANYGYTF
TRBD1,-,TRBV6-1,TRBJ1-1,TGTGCCAGCAGTGAATATTTGCCCCGGGCAGGGGGCGTCGGTAAAGCTTTCTTT,CASSEYLPRAGGVGKAFF
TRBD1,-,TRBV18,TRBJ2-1,TGTGCCAGCTCACCGCGACAGGGGGCGAATGAGCAGTTCTTC,CASSPRQGANEQFF
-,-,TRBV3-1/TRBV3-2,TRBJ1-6,TGTGCCAGCAGCCAAGGGGTAGGCGGGAATTCACCCCTCCACTTT,CASSQGVGGNSPLHF
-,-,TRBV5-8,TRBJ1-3,TGTGCCAGCAGCTTGGAATTGGGCTTCTCTGGAAACACCATATATTTT,CASSLELGFSGNTIYF
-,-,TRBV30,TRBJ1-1,TGTGCCTGGAGTATGGTGGTTAGCACTGAAGCTTTCTTT,CAWSMVVSTEAFF
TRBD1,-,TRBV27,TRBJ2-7,TGTGCCAGCAGTTTATCCGGGACAGGGCACGGGGAGCAGTACTTC,CASSLSGTGHGEQYF
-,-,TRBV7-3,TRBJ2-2,TGTGCCAGCACCCCCGGTGCAGCGAACACCGGGGAGCTGTTTTTT,CASTPGAANTGELFF
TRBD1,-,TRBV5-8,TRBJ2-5,TGTGCCAGCAGCTTGGGACAGGGGTACCAAGAGACCCAGTACTTC,CASSLGQGYQETQYF
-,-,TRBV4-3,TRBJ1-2,TGCGCCAGCAGCCAAGTTGGCTCGACGTGGGACGCCTACACCTTC,CASSQVGSTWDAYTF
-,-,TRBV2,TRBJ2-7,TGTGCCAGCAGTGAAAAAGGCGGGATCTCCTACGAGCAGTACTTC,CASSEKGGISYEQYF
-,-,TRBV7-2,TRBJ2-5,TGTGCCAGCAGCTTAACAGGGTACCAAGAGACCCAGTACTTC,CASSLTGYQETQYF
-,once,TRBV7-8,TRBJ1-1,TGTGCCAGCAGCCCACTGAGGAACACTGAAGCTTTCTTT,CASSPLRNTEAFF
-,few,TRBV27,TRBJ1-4,TGTGCCAGCAGTTTAGGTACGAGGGCGGATAAACTGTTTTTT,CASSLGTRADKLFF
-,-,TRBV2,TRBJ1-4,TGTGCCAGCAGTCAGGGGCATGAAAAACTGTTTTTT,CASSQGHEKLFF
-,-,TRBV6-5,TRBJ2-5,TGTGCCAGCAGGTTTAGCGGCCAAGAGACCCAGTACTTC,CASRFSGQETQYF
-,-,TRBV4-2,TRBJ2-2,TGTGCCAGCAGCCAAGTGGCAGGGCTGAACACCGGGGAGCTGTTTTTT,CASSQVAGLNTGELFF